The 19 T cell receptor beta chains in this list originate from one sample, sequenced in a study of beta chain features in type 1 diabetes. Study-level findings and limits: Researchers report that Type 1 diabetes patients had moderately but significantly shorter TCRB CDR3s across all four CD4+ subsets.

Antigen specificity for these receptors is unknown. The investigators reverse transcribed all of the isolated RNA, so they sequenced expressed TCRB transcripts. The method was immunoSEQ multiplex PCR; TCRdb's version includes in-frame clones alone and lacks a portion of them. The data show 300,000 to 400,000 clones, with about a tenth seen just once and 1% held by the top ten. Specimen: central memory CD4+ T cells from blood. The receptors originated from a man aged 25 to 40 with type 1 diabetes.

This sequence joins TRBV10-3 and TRBJ2-3, with a possible D match to TRBD2 (5 bases). V dropped 10 bases and J dropped 4 bases, with 18 bases sitting between them. The germline V gene has CDR1 ENHRY and CDR2 SYGVKD. The CDR3 extends over 14 amino acids. The CDR3 DNA reads as TGTGCCACCAACGGAGGATCGAGTGCAGATACGCAGTATTTT. Protein product: CATNGGSSADTQYF.

A few counts support this clone. The chain joins TRBV7-2 to TRBJ1-2; a possible D gene is TRBD1 (6 bases). The V end lost 4 bases, the J end lost 0 bases, and 24 bases lay between the germline ends. Germline CDR1 SGHTA, CDR2 FQGNSA. The CDR3 covers 19 residues. CDR3 sequence: CASSWTGAVKIGANYGYTF. The CDR3 nucleotides are TGTGCCAGCAGCTGGACGGGGGCTGTTAAGATCGGTGCTAACTATGGCTACACCTTC.

The chain employs TRBV5-4 and TRBJ2-5, with 8 bases aligning to TRBD1. V trimming: 4 bases; J trimming: 1 base; junction bases outside the gene matches: 6. This CDR3 has 15 amino acids. The V gene's germline CDR1 is SGHNT and CDR2 YYREEE (reference sequence). The CDR3 spells CASSPWTGTQETQYF. DNA of the CDR3: TGTGCCAGCAGCCCCTGGACAGGGACCCAAGAGACCCAGTACTTC.

J is TRBJ2-5 and V is TRBV15; TRBD1 might be the D (5 bases). The CDR3 has 14 amino acids. The germline V gene has CDR1 LNHNV and CDR2 YYDKDF (reference sequence). With 3 bases removed from V and 0 bases from J, the gap between germline ends came to 8 bases. The CDR3 reads CATSSNRYQETQYF. The CDR3 DNA follows: TGTGCCACCAGCAGCAACAGGTACCAAGAGACCCAGTACTTC. The full variable domain, rest sourced from reference TRBV15 and TRBJ2-5, is DAMVIQNPRYQVTQFGKPVTLSCSQTLNHNVMYWYQQKSSQAPKLLFHYYDKDFNNEADTPDNFQSRRPNTSFCFLDIRSPGLGDTAMYLCATSSNRYQETQYFGPGTRLLVL.

This clone was detected only a few times. The V and J genes are TRBV4-3 and TRBJ1-5; D ambiguous. The ends were cut back, 0 bases at V and 7 bases at J, with 13 bases in the middle. CDR1 and CDR2 (germline): LGHNA, YSLEER. The CDR3 contains 15 residues. CDR3 sequence: CASSQDLMGGQPQHF. The CDR3 DNA is TGCGCCAGCAGCCAAGATCTGATGGGAGGCCAGCCCCAGCATTTT.

The rearrangement joins TRBV5-4 to TRBJ1-5; tentative D call: TRBD1 (6 bases). Deletions cut 3 bases from V and 8 bases from J, with 12 bases between. The CDR3 has 13 amino acids. Germline CDR1 reads SGHNT; CDR2 reads YYREEE (reference sequence). The CDR3 loop is CASSSAQGEPQHF. DNA of the CDR3: TGTGCCAGCAGCTCGGCACAGGGAGAGCCCCAGCATTTT.

Ten or more counts support this clone. The genes are TRBV11-2 and TRBJ2-2, with D possibly being TRBD1 (6 bases). The CDR3 spans 16 residues. Per germline, CDR1 SGHAT and CDR2 FQNNGV. Trimming stripped 4 bases from V and 5 bases from J, with 17 bases between. In nucleotides, the CDR3 is TGTGCCAGCAGCTCTACATTGAACAGGGCAACCGGGGAGCTGTTTTTT. Protein: CASSSTLNRATGELFF.

The rearrangement links TRBV4-1 to TRBJ1-5; tentative D call: TRBD1 (5 bases). Deletions cut 0 bases from V and 4 bases from J, with 13 bases between. The CDR3 sequence is 16 residues long. Germline V gene data show CDR1 as MGHRA and CDR2 as YSYEKL. CDR3 protein: CASSQDGDGQNQPQHF. The CDR3 DNA is TGCGCCAGCAGCCAAGATGGGGACGGTCAGAATCAGCCCCAGCATTTT.

This chain links TRBV5-6 with TRBJ1-1; D perhaps matches TRBD1 (6 bases). There are 16 residues in the CDR3. Germline V CDR1 and CDR2: SGHDT, YYEEEE. Trimming shortened V by 1 base and J by 4 bases, and 17 bases separated the two germline ends. The DNA of the CDR3 is TGTGCCAGCAGCTTGTTGGGCCAGGGGTTGGGCACTGAAGCTTTCTTT. It translates to CASSLLGQGLGTEAFF. Variable domain in full (rest from reference TRBV5-6 and TRBJ1-1): DAGVTQSPTHLIKTRGQQVTLRCSPKSGHDTVSWYQQALGQGPQFIFQYYEEEERQRGNFPDRFSGHQFPNYSSELNVNALLLGDSALYLCASSLLGQGLGTEAFFGQGTRLTVV.

In this sample, this clone turned up a few times. The chain combines TRBV19 with TRBJ2-1; TRBD2 matches 9 bases. The germline CDR1 and CDR2 sequences are LNHDA and SQIVND (reference sequence). Germline trimming cut 5 bases from V and 2 bases from J; bases unmatched to any gene: 7. This CDR3 spans 16 amino acids. The CDR3 is CASSRLAGAPYNEQFF. The DNA for the CDR3 is TGTGCCAGTAGTCGCTTAGCGGGGGCCCCCTACAATGAGCAGTTCTTC.

This clone was observed at least ten times. This chain joins TRBV6-5 and TRBJ2-3; 7 bases line up with TRBD2. The germline V gene encodes CDR1 MNHEY and CDR2 SVGAGI. Germline trimming cut 2 bases from V and 2 bases from J; bases unmatched to any gene: 7. This CDR3 region has 16 residues. The CDR3 sequence is CASSYDLAAHTDTQYF. The CDR3 coding sequence is TGTGCCAGCAGTTACGACCTAGCGGCCCACACAGATACGCAGTATTTT.

The chain is built from TRBV18 and TRBJ2-7; TRBD1 is a possible D gene (6 bases). V shed 6 bases and J shed 2 bases, with 17 bases lying between them. Germline lookup yields CDR1 KGHSH and CDR2 LQKENI. The CDR3 is 15 amino acids. The CDR3 sequence is CASSSQADRPYEQYF. Written as DNA, the CDR3 is TGTGCCAGCTCCTCCCAGGCGGACAGACCCTACGAGCAGTACTTC.

There are a few counts of this clone. The chain carries TRBV19 and TRBJ1-4; D perhaps matches TRBD1 (5 bases). Germline-derived CDR1 and CDR2 are LNHDA and SQIVND (reference sequence). V lost 5 bases and J lost 10, with 17 bases in between. The CDR3 covers 14 residues. The CDR3 sequence: CASSPTAARGKLFF. CDR3 sequence (DNA): TGTGCCAGTAGTCCAACCGCCGCGAGGGGAAAACTGTTTTTT.

This clone was detected only a few times. The gene calls are TRBV6-6 and TRBJ2-5; perhaps D is TRBD1 or TRBD2 (5 bases each). Trimming left V 7 bases short and J 5 bases short, with 17 bases between. The CDR3 totals 14 residues. Germline V gives CDR1 MNHNY, CDR2 SVGAGI (reference sequence). The CDR3 protein is CASKYGDRRETQYF. CDR3 DNA sequence: TGTGCCAGCAAGTACGGGGACCGGCGGGAGACCCAGTACTTC.

This clone was recorded a few times. Different DNA sequences within this sample yield the same CDR3. The V gene is TRBV20-1, the J gene TRBJ1-1; D gene uncertain. Trimming left V 3 bases short and J 3 bases short, with 5 bases between. This CDR3 spans 11 amino acids. Per germline, CDR1 DFQATT and CDR2 SNEGSKA (reference sequence). The CDR3 is CSAREYTEAFF. CDR3 DNA: TGCAGTGCTAGGGAATACACTGAAGCTTTCTTT.

The chain joins TRBV6-5 to TRBJ2-6; TRBD1 is a possible D gene (5 bases). Trimming stripped 6 bases from V and 0 bases from J, with 9 bases between. This CDR3 region has 15 residues. Germline V gene sequence: CDR1 MNHEY, CDR2 SVGAGI. The CDR3 DNA is TGTGCCAGCAGACCCGACAGCTCTGGGGCCAACGTCCTGACTTTC. It specifies CASRPDSSGANVLTF.

In this sample, this clone turned up a few times. This chain links TRBV30 with TRBJ1-1; 10 bases line up with TRBD1. Germline V CDR1 and CDR2: GTSNPN, SVGIG (reference sequence). The trim removed 5 bases at V and 5 bases at J, leaving 5 bases unmatched. The CDR3 covers 13 residues. The CDR3 coding sequence is TGTGCCTGGGCCGGGACAGGGGCGACTGAAGCTTTCTTT. It is translated as CAWAGTGATEAFF.

This clone was picked up one time. One end of the junction fails to match germline, which may point to a read error. The chain joins TRBV10-3 to TRBJ1-5; tentatively, D is TRBD1 (6 bases). The CDR3 loop spans 14 amino acids. CDR1 and CDR2 (germline): ENHRY, SYGVKD. The CDR3 DNA sequence: TGTGCCAGCAGTTCAGCAGGGGGCAATCAGCCCCAGCATTTT. This encodes CASSSAGGNQPQHF.

This clone was seen a few times. The chain is built from TRBV11-2 and TRBJ1-5; no reliable D call. V was pared by 0 bases and J by 1 base, with 7 bases between. The CDR3 runs 15 residues. Per the germline V gene, CDR1 is SGHAT and CDR2 is FQNNGV. CDR3 amino acids: CASSLEAASNQPQHF. The DNA for the CDR3 is TGTGCCAGCAGCTTAGAGGCGGCGAGCAATCAGCCCCAGCATTTT.